The source of this T cell receptor (beta chain) is a study of T cells expressing NK-cell markers. This CDR3 region has 14 residues. Per germline, CDR1 DFQATT and CDR2 SNEGSKA (reference sequence). TCRdb reprocessed the 5' RACE reads and keeps a single row for each CDR3 protein, giving no DNA. Found here are around 14,000 distinct CDR3 sequences; the top ten clones hold about 60%. V gene TRBV20-1 combines with J gene TRBJ1-5. Source material: blood T cells: a sorted CD56 or NKG2C T cell subset, CD4+ or CD8+ T cells, or bulk PBMC T cells (not recorded which). This receptor was taken from a man aged 18-75 years in good health. Here the CDR3 reads CSAKVRTSGQPQHF.